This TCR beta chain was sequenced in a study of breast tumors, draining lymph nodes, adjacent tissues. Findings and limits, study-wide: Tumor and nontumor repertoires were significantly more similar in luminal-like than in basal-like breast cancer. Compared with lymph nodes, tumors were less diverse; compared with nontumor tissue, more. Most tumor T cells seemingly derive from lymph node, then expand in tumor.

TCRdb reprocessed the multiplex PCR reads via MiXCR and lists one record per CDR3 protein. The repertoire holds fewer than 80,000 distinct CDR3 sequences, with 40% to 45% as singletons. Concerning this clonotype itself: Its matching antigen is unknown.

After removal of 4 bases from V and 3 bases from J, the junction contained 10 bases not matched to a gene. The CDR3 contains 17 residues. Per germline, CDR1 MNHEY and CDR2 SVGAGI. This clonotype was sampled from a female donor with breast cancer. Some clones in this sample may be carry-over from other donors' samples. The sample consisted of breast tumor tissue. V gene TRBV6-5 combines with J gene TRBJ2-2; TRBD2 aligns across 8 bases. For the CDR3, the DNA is TGTGCCAGCAGTTCCAGGGTGGCGGGGGGATACACCGGGGAGCTGTTTTTT. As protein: CASSSRVAGGYTGELFF.